This entry describes one TCR beta chain. The V end lost 4 bases, the J end lost 0 bases, and 10 bases lay between the germline ends. CDR1 and CDR2 from the germline V gene are LGHDT and YNNKEL (reference sequence). CDR3 length equals 15 residues. These data come from a study of blood T cell repertoires in COVID-19. Per the authors' pipeline: Amplification with reference gene primers provided the estimates of nucleated cell counts. The assay was immunoSEQ multiplex PCR, and TCRdb's table has in-frame clones only and misses some. V and J calls and clone size come straight from that table; D and trimming were deduced from the DNA. The sample carries approximately 200,000 clones, more than 85% recorded once.

The clonotype originates from a woman aged 25 to 39 with active or convalescent COVID-19. V is TRBV3-1 (or the pseudogene TRBV3-2) and J is TRBJ2-1, with D maybe TRBD1 (6 bases). The material sequenced was peripheral blood. CDR3 protein: CASSLDRNSYNEQFF. As DNA, the CDR3 is TGTGCCAGCAGCCTTGACAGGAACTCCTACAATGAGCAGTTCTTC.